This T cell receptor (beta chain) emerged from a study of blood T cell repertoires in COVID-19. Original analysis: Reference gene primers were amplified, and this amplification served to estimate nucleated cell counts. Assay used: immunoSEQ multiplex PCR; TCRdb lists only in-frame clones, some missing. D and trimming were read from the DNA, whereas the V and J calls and clone size are those reported in that table. The data contain 97,000 or so clones, 82% of them singletons. Germline assignment: CDR1 SGHTA and CDR2 FQGNSA. The CDR3 extends over 13 amino acids. The V gene lost 1 base and the J gene lost 6 bases, with 10 bases spanning the gap.

The source of this sequence is an older man with acute or convalescent COVID-19. The chain recombines TRBV7-2 with TRBJ2-7, with D possibly matching TRBD1 (6 bases). Sequenced material: peripheral blood. The CDR3 coding sequence is TGTGCCAGCAGCTTAGAAGGGGGAGTCGAGCAGTACTTC. It yields the protein CASSLEGGVEQYF.